This T cell receptor beta chain emerged from a study of blood T cell repertoires in COVID-19. In the study overall: Researchers got acute and convalescent COVID-19 samples from the United States, Italy and Spain.

Under the authors' procedure: Estimates of nucleated cell counts were drawn from the amplification of reference gene primers. Assay used: immunoSEQ multiplex PCR; TCRdb lists only in-frame clones, some missing. From that table come the V and J calls and clone size; the DNA was used to work out D and trimming. The table has roughly 86,000 clones, about 89% seen once. The CDR3 runs 16 residues. The V gene's germline CDR1 is SGHTA and CDR2 FQGNSA. The J segment lost 4 bases and the V segment lost 5 bases, leaving 6 bases of the junction unmatched. The material sequenced was peripheral blood. The chain is built from TRBV7-2 and TRBJ2-3, with 13 positions matching TRBD2. The TCR comes from a man aged 50-60 years with active or convalescent COVID-19. The CDR3 sequence: CASSEKLAGGPDTQYF. CDR3 bases: TGTGCCAGCAGCGAGAAACTAGCGGGGGGGCCAGATACGCAGTATTTT.